This T cell receptor beta chain was captured by sequencing in a study of blood T cells in healthy people across ages. On the study more broadly: With template switching, about one barcoded beta molecule was captured per two T cells.

Approximately 10 milliliters was the volume of peripheral blood drawn from each donor. Together with a sample-barcoded 5' primer, a J-beta primer mix was included in a second PCR lasting roughly 7 to 11 cycles. TCRdb itself ran the 5' RACE reads through MiXCR, one entry per CDR3 protein. In the table there are fewer than 2,000,000 distinct CDR3 sequences, around 35% of which are singletons. The J segment lost 3 bases and the V segment lost 0 bases, leaving 4 bases of the junction unmatched. CDR3 size: 15 residues. Germline values: CDR1 DFQATT, CDR2 SNEGSKA (reference sequence). The gene calls are TRBV20-1 and TRBJ1-4, with 7 nucleotides matching TRBD1. The sequence came from a woman aged 30 to 39 in good health. The material sequenced was blood. The CDR3 DNA is TGCAGTGCTAGAGATTGGACAGGCCCTAATGAAAAACTGTTTTTT. It translates to CSARDWTGPNEKLFF.